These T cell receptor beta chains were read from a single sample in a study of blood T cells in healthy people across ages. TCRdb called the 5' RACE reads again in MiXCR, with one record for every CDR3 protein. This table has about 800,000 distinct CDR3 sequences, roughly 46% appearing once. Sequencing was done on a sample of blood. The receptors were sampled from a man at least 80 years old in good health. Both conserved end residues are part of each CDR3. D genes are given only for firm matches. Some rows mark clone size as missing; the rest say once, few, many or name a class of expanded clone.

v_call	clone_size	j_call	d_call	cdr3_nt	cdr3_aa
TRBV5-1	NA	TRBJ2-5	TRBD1	TGCGCCAGCAGCAATACGGGACAGCAAGAGACCCAGTACTTC	CASSNTGQQETQYF
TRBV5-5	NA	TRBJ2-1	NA	TGTGCCAGCAGCTTTGACTTCCGCCTCAATGAGCAGTTCTTC	CASSFDFRLNEQFF
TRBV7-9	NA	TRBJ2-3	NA	TGTGCCAGCAGACCCGTCGGGAATACGCAGTATTTT	CASRPVGNTQYF
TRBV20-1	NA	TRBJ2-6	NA	TGCAGTGCTAGTCCAACCGGGACAACCGGGGCCAACGTCCTGACTTTC	CSASPTGTTGANVLTF
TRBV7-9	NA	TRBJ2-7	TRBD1	TGTGCCAGCAGTTATGGACAGGCTACCTACGAGCAGTACTTC	CASSYGQATYEQYF
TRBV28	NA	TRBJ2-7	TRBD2	TGTGCCAGCAATAAAGCGGGACTAGTCTACGAGCAGTACTTC	CASNKAGLVYEQYF
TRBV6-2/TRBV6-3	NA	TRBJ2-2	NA	TGTGCCAGCAGTCCTCCCAGGGAGGCTCCGACAAACACCGGGGAGCTGTTTTTT	CASSPPREAPTNTGELFF
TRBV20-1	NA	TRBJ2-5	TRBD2	TGCAGTGCCCAGCGGGGGAGACAAGAGACCCAGTACTTC	CSAQRGRQETQYF
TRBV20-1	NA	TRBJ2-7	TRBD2	TGCAGTGCTAGAGATTCTAGCGGGAGGGGCGGCACCTACGAGCAGTACTTC	CSARDSSGRGGTYEQYF
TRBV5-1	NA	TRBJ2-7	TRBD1	TGCGCCAGCAGTCAGGACAGGACATCGGGGGAGCAGTACTTC	CASSQDRTSGEQYF
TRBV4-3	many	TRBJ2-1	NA	TGCGCCAGCAGCCAAGATTCCCCGGGCTCAGCGGAGATTGACAATGAGCAGTTCTTC	CASSQDSPGSAEIDNEQFF
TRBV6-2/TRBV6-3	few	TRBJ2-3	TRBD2	TGTGCCAGCAGGCGACTAGCAAGCACAGATACGCAGTATTTT	CASRRLASTDTQYF
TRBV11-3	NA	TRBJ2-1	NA	TGTGCCAGCAGCTGGGCTCCAGGGGTGAAAGAGACCCAGTTCTTC	CASSWAPGVKETQFF
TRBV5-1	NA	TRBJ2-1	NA	TGCGCCAGCAGCTTCCTGGACTCCGGTGAGCAGTTCTTC	CASSFLDSGEQFF
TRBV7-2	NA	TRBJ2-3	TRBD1	TGTGCCAGCAGCGTCGGGACAGGGCTTACAGATACGCAGTATTTT	CASSVGTGLTDTQYF
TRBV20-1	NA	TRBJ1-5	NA	TGCAGTGCTATGGGGCAGCCCCAGCATTTT	CSAMGQPQHF
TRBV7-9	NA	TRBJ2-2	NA	TGTGCCAGCGGCTCGGGACGGGTCACCGGGGAGCTGTTTTTT	CASGSGRVTGELFF
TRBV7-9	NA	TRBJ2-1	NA	TGTGCCAGCAGCCTAATAAGCCGCGAGCAGTTCTTC	CASSLISREQFF
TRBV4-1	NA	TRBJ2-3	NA	TGCGCCAGCAGCCAAGGAGAGAGCGGTAATACGCAGTATTTT	CASSQGESGNTQYF
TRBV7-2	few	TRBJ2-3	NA	TGTGCCAGCAGCTTAGTGGGGAAAGATACGCAGTATTTT	CASSLVGKDTQYF
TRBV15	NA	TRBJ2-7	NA	TGTGCCACCAGCGGAGCGGTTTCTCCCTCCTACGAGCAGTACTTC	CATSGAVSPSYEQYF